The 26 T cell receptor beta chains reported below all come from one sample, sequenced in a study of cytomegalovirus exposure and HLA in healthy donors. Vbeta (60) and Jbeta (13) primers were used in the PCR. The protocol was immunoSEQ multiplex PCR, while the TCRdb copy is restricted to in-frame clones and leaves out a portion. Here the sample spans about 200,000 clones, roughly 85% being singletons. The sequencing input was PBMCs. The receptors shown here come from a woman between 18 and 29 years old in good health and CMV-seronegative.

The rearrangement uses TRBV28 and TRBJ2-2; D gene uncertain. Germline V gene sequence: CDR1 MDHEN, CDR2 SYDVKM. The CDR3 has 15 amino acids. Trimming removed 3 bases from V and 5 bases from J, with 13 bases in between. CDR3 DNA: TGTGCCAGCAGTTTTATCGGCAGGTCGACCGGGGAGCTGTTTTTT. Amino acids: CASSFIGRSTGELFF.

V gene TRBV11-2 combines with J gene TRBJ2-1; the match to TRBD2 covers 10 bases. This CDR3 spans 15 amino acids. V gave up 1 base and J gave up 7 bases; unmatched junction bases: 4. Germline CDR1 and CDR2: SGHAT and FQNNGV. Here the CDR3 reads CASSLVLAGGNEQFF. CDR3 sequence (DNA): TGTGCCAGCAGCTTAGTGTTAGCGGGAGGTAATGAGCAGTTCTTC.

The chain couples TRBV7-9 to TRBJ2-5, with TRBD1 matching over 10 bases. CDR1 and CDR2 from the germline V gene are SEHNR and FQNEAQ (reference sequence). This CDR3 spans 16 amino acids. V was pared by 2 bases and J by 5 bases, with 8 bases of the junction left unmatched. The CDR3 region is CASSLTGTGASETQYF. CDR3 sequence (DNA): TGTGCCAGCAGCTTAACCGGGACAGGGGCATCCGAGACCCAGTACTTC.

The rearrangement uses TRBV6-5 and TRBJ2-7; D gene uncertain. Germline assignment: CDR1 MNHEY and CDR2 SVGAGI. The CDR3 has 13 amino acids. Trimming removed 6 bases from V and 3 bases from J, with 12 bases in between. CDR3 residues: CASSRVGNYEQYF. CDR3 sequence (DNA): TGTGCCAGCAGCCGGGTAGGTAACTACGAGCAGTACTTC.

CDR3 sequence reads: CASSLSGGRVGETQYF. The DNA of the CDR3 is TGTGCCAGCAGTTTATCCGGGGGGAGGGTCGGAGAGACCCAGTACTTC. This chain links TRBV27 with TRBJ2-5; 7 bases map to TRBD2. Germline V gene sequence: CDR1 MNHEY, CDR2 SMNVEV (reference sequence). V gave up 0 bases and J gave up 4 bases; unmatched junction bases: 8. The CDR3 totals 16 residues.

The chain employs TRBV5-4 and TRBJ2-2; a weak D match, TRBD1 (6 bases). This CDR3 is 15 amino acids long. Per germline, CDR1 SGHNT and CDR2 YYREEE (reference sequence). V shed 0 bases and J shed 2 bases, with 8 bases lying between them. The CDR3 coding sequence is TGTGCCAGCAGCTTGGGACAGGATAACACCGGGGAGCTGTTTTTT. Its protein product is CASSLGQDNTGELFF.

The chain combines TRBV28 with TRBJ2-3; 7 positions match TRBD2. V dropped 2 bases and J dropped 4; count of bases not matched to a gene: 6. CDR3 length: 15 residues. Germline-derived CDR1 and CDR2 are MDHEN and SYDVKM. CDR3 DNA: TGTGCCAGCAGTTTAGCGGGAGTGAGCGCAGATACGCAGTATTTT. As protein: CASSLAGVSADTQYF.

The chain carries TRBV14 and TRBJ1-2, with D possibly being TRBD1 (5 bases). The germline V and J ends were trimmed by 1 base and 7 bases, with 16 bases remaining between them. The CDR3 length is 15 residues. From germline, CDR1 is SGHDN and CDR2 FVKESK. CDR3 sequence: CASSQVAGAGGGYTF. The CDR3 nucleotides are TGTGCCAGCAGCCAAGTGGCCGGGGCGGGAGGTGGCTACACCTTC.

The genes are TRBV7-9 and TRBJ2-5; 9 bases align to TRBD1. The CDR3 extends over 14 amino acids. Germline CDR1 SEHNR, CDR2 FQNEAQ (reference sequence). The ends lost 5 bases at V and 5 bases at J; junction bases unmatched: 6. DNA of the CDR3: TGTGCCAGCAGCGACCGACAGGGGGGGGAGACCCAGTACTTC. Translated, it gives CASSDRQGGETQYF.

The chain uses TRBV9 and TRBJ2-3; a possible D gene is TRBD2 (5 bases). The CDR3 totals 16 residues. Germline CDR1 is SGDLS and CDR2 is YYNGEE. Trimming pared 0 bases from V and 4 bases from J, leaving 15 bases between. The CDR3 loop reads CASSVGTALGADTQYF. CDR3 bases: TGTGCCAGCAGCGTAGGGACTGCCCTAGGAGCAGATACGCAGTATTTT.

V usage is TRBV18 and J usage is TRBJ1-1; possibly TRBD1 for D (5 bases). With 0 bases removed from V and 3 bases from J, the gap between germline ends came to 8 bases. The CDR3 contains 14 residues. CDR1 is KGHSH and CDR2 is LQKENI in the germline V gene. The DNA for the CDR3 is TGTGCCAGCTCACCACCTCCAGGGTACACTGAAGCTTTCTTT. Protein: CASSPPPGYTEAFF.

The V gene is TRBV6-5, the J gene TRBJ1-1; weak D call: TRBD1 (6 bases). The germline V and J ends were trimmed by 0 bases and 4 bases, with 9 bases remaining between them. This CDR3 is built from 14 residues. Looked up from germline, CDR1 is MNHEY and CDR2 is SVGAGI. The CDR3 sequence: CASSYSRGGTEAFF. CDR3 bases: TGTGCCAGCAGTTACTCACGAGGGGGCACTGAAGCTTTCTTT.

Turning to this clone: Other DNA sequences in this sample translate to the same CDR3. V is TRBV30 and J is TRBJ2-7; D perhaps matches TRBD1 (6 bases). The germline V and J ends were trimmed by 1 base and 4 bases, with 8 bases remaining between them. From germline, CDR1 is GTSNPN and CDR2 SVGIG (reference sequence). The CDR3 contains 12 residues. Here the CDR3 DNA reads TGTGCCTGGAGTGGCCAGGGGTACGAGCAGTACTTC. This translates into CAWSGQGYEQYF. Looking up the rest from reference TRBV30 and TRBJ2-7 gives the full variable domain: SQTIHQWPATLVQPVGSPLSLECTVEGTSNPNLYWYRQAAGRGLQLLFYSVGIGQISSEVPQNLSASRPQDRQFILSSKKLLLSDSGFYLCAWSGQGYEQYFGPGTRLTVT.

There are a few counts of this clone. The CDR3 is CASSRHRTSGVSTDTQYF. In DNA form, the CDR3 reads TGTGCCAGCAGCCGGCACAGGACTAGCGGGGTGAGCACAGATACGCAGTATTTT. The chain links TRBV14 to TRBJ2-3; 12 positions match TRBD2. This CDR3 comprises 18 residues. The V and J ends lost 4 bases and 0 bases, in that order; junction bases with no gene match: 8. The germline V gene has CDR1 SGHDN and CDR2 FVKESK.

V gene TRBV6-4 combines with J gene TRBJ2-1; D not resolved. The CDR3 is 12 residues long. The V gene lost 0 bases and the J gene lost 12 bases, with 9 bases spanning the gap. Germline CDR1 and CDR2: MRHNA and SNTAGT. This CDR3 reads CASSDSSYPQFF. Written as DNA, the CDR3 is TGTGCCAGCAGTGACTCGAGTTACCCGCAGTTCTTC.

This chain connects TRBV6-5 to TRBJ2-7, with 7 bases aligning to TRBD2. The germline V gene encodes CDR1 MNHEY and CDR2 SVGAGI. V shed 0 bases and J 2 bases; nucleotides not matched to a gene: 4. The CDR3 has 15 amino acids. The CDR3 DNA follows: TGTGCCAGCAGTTACTCGTTTGGGGGGGCCTACGAGCAGTACTTC. Translation: CASSYSFGGAYEQYF.

The V call is TRBV28, the J call TRBJ2-2, with D possibly TRBD2 on 5 matching bases. Germline CDR1 reads MDHEN; CDR2 reads SYDVKM. CDR3 length equals 16 residues. The germline V and J ends were trimmed by 2 bases and 0 bases, with 10 bases remaining between them. The CDR3 loop reads CASSLTAVANTGELFF. The DNA for the CDR3 is TGTGCCAGCAGTTTAACAGCGGTCGCGAACACCGGGGAGCTGTTTTTT.

This chain connects TRBV7-9 to TRBJ2-5; D is unresolved. Germline CDR1 reads SEHNR; CDR2 reads FQNEAQ (reference sequence). Trimming shortened V by 2 bases and J by 5 bases, and 6 bases separated the two germline ends. CDR3 length: 12 amino acids. CDR3: CASSLKSETQYF. The CDR3 DNA sequence: TGTGCCAGCAGCTTAAAGAGCGAGACCCAGTACTTC.

The genes are TRBV5-1 and TRBJ2-2; the D is unclear. V shed 3 bases and J shed 3 bases, with 9 bases lying between them. The germline V gene has CDR1 SGHRS and CDR2 YFSETQ. This CDR3 contains 14 residues. The CDR3: CASSYRLDTGELFF. The CDR3 DNA follows: TGCGCCAGCAGCTACCGACTTGACACCGGGGAGCTGTTTTTT.

The chain uses TRBV7-2 and TRBJ2-6; D is perhaps TRBD1 (5 bases). The CDR3 has 14 residues. Per germline, CDR1 SGHTA and CDR2 FQGNSA. With 4 bases removed from V and 1 base from J, the gap between germline ends came to 5 bases. Written as DNA, the CDR3 is TGTGCCAGCAGCTCAGGGTCTGGGGCCAACGTCCTGACTTTC. It encodes CASSSGSGANVLTF. The variable domain in full, with the rest retrieved from reference TRBV7-2 and TRBJ2-6, is GAGVSQSPSNKVTEKGKDVELRCDPISGHTALYWYRQSLGQGLEFLIYFQGNSAPDKSGLPSDRFSAERTGGSVSTLTIQRTQQEDSAVYLCASSSGSGANVLTFGAGSRLTVL.

The chain links TRBV7-6 to TRBJ1-4; TRBD1 agrees at 8 bases. The CDR3 totals 14 residues. V lost 3 bases to trimming and J lost 8 bases; unmatched junction nucleotides: 5. CDR1 and CDR2 from the germline V gene are SGHVS and FNYEAQ. The CDR3 region is CASSLTGAREKLFF. The CDR3 DNA reads TGTGCCAGCAGCTTGACAGGGGCAAGGGAAAAACTGTTTTTT.

About this clone itself: The sample contains more than one DNA sequence encoding this CDR3. The chain is built from TRBV4-3 and TRBJ2-1; 9 bases map to TRBD2. There are 17 residues in the CDR3. CDR1 and CDR2 from the germline V gene are LGHNA and YSLEER. J gave up 6 bases and V 3 bases, and 12 bases lay outside the gene matches. This chain's CDR3 is CASSQGRGRASPNEQFF. The CDR3 DNA sequence: TGCGCCAGCAGCCAGGGGCGCGGGAGGGCCAGTCCCAATGAGCAGTTCTTC.

The gene calls are TRBV6-5 and TRBJ2-5; 10 bases align to TRBD1. Germline V gene data show CDR1 as MNHEY and CDR2 as SVGAGI. This CDR3 spans 15 amino acids. Germline trimming cut 6 bases from V and 5 bases from J; bases unmatched to any gene: 9. In DNA, the CDR3 is TGTGCCAGCAGCATCGCGGGACAGGGGATGGAGACCCAGTACTTC. Residues: CASSIAGQGMETQYF.

CDR3 in DNA: TGTGCCAGCAGTAGGACTAGCGGGAGGGCCAAGAGTACAGATACGCAGTATTTT. It codes for CASSRTSGRAKSTDTQYF. The chain employs TRBV2 and TRBJ2-3; TRBD2 agrees at 15 bases. In germline, CDR1 is SNHLY, CDR2 FYNNEI. J gave up 3 bases and V 5 bases, and 9 bases lay outside the gene matches. CDR3 length equals 18 residues. The whole variable domain, filled in from reference TRBV2 and TRBJ2-3, reads EPEVTQTPSHQVTQMGQEVILRCVPISNHLYFYWYRQILGQKVEFLVSFYNNEISEKSEIFDDQFSVERPDGSNFTLKIRSTKLEDSAMYFCASSRTSGRAKSTDTQYFGPGTRLTVL.

This clone has only one observation. This rearrangement joins TRBV7-9 to TRBJ1-2, with a tentative D call TRBD1 (5 bases). V was shortened by 5 bases and J by 7 bases, with 14 bases between the two germline ends. In germline, CDR1 is SEHNR, CDR2 FQNEAQ (reference sequence). The CDR3 runs to 13 residues. In DNA, the CDR3 is TGTGCCAGCAGCGCGATAGAAGGGGCTGGCTACACCTTC. Its protein is CASSAIEGAGYTF.

The V and J genes are TRBV6-1 and TRBJ1-4; D remains ambiguous. This CDR3 is 16 amino acids long. The germline V gene encodes CDR1 MNHNS and CDR2 SASEGT. Trimming removed 3 bases from V and 1 base from J, with 12 bases in between. CDR3 sequence reads: CASSEWLGETNEKLFF. The CDR3 DNA sequence: TGTGCCAGCAGTGAGTGGTTGGGAGAAACTAATGAAAAACTGTTTTTT.